Presented here are 21 T cell receptor beta chains from one specimen sequenced in a study of T cell responses to AZD1222 COVID-19 vaccine. The table came from immunoSEQ multiplex PCR; TCRdb's copy has only in-frame clones and leaves some out. The sample includes about 94,000 clones, 70% to 90% seen only once; the top ten take roughly 13%. The sample here was peripheral blood, taken on day 0 of AZD1222 vaccination. Source of these receptors: an adult in good health.

The chain has TRBV10-1 and TRBJ1-2; D is unresolved. The CDR3 spans 17 residues. CDR1 and CDR2 from the germline V gene are WNHNN and SYGVQD (reference sequence). V was shortened by 1 base and J by 4 bases, with 19 bases between the two germline ends. The CDR3 DNA follows: TGCGCCAGCAGTGAGTTGGGCCTCGACGTCCACCCCTATGGCTACACCTTC. Residues: CASSELGLDVHPYGYTF.

This clone was recorded only once. The chain carries TRBV7-9 and TRBJ1-2, with D maybe TRBD1 (6 bases). Germline V gene data show CDR1 as SEHNR and CDR2 as FQNEAQ (reference sequence). The CDR3 spans 14 residues. V was cut by 3 bases and J by 8 bases, with 16 bases left in between. The CDR3 loop is CASSFEGGRRGYTF. The DNA for the CDR3 is TGTGCCAGCAGCTTCGAAGGGGGGAGAAGAGGCTACACCTTC.

The J gene is TRBJ2-3, the V gene TRBV30; a possible D gene is TRBD2 (5 bases). The CDR3 runs to 15 residues. Germline lookup yields CDR1 GTSNPN and CDR2 SVGIG (reference sequence). Trimming shortened V by 3 bases and J by 1 base, and 14 bases separated the two germline ends. CDR3 sequence: CAWSLEARGTDTQYF. The CDR3 DNA reads as TGTGCCTGGAGCTTGGAGGCCCGTGGCACAGATACGCAGTATTTT. The complete variable domain, with remaining parts taken from reference TRBV30 and TRBJ2-3, reads SQTIHQWPATLVQPVGSPLSLECTVEGTSNPNLYWYRQAAGRGLQLLFYSVGIGQISSEVPQNLSASRPQDRQFILSSKKLLLSDSGFYLCAWSLEARGTDTQYFGPGTRLTVL.

V usage is TRBV7-7 and J usage is TRBJ2-2, with TRBD1 matching 10 bases. The germline V gene encodes CDR1 SSHAT and CDR2 FNYEAQ (reference sequence). This CDR3 has 15 amino acids. Trimming at V came to 5 bases and at J to 3 bases, leaving 3 bases not matched to a gene. CDR3 coding DNA: TGTGCCAGCAGCCCGACAGGGGGCGACACCGGGGAGCTGTTTTTT. Its translation is CASSPTGGDTGELFF.

The chain carries TRBV6-2 or TRBV6-3 and TRBJ2-2; D not certain. V was clipped by 6 bases and J by 6 bases, with 8 bases between them. Germline V gene sequence: CDR1 MNHEY, CDR2 SVGEGT. The CDR3 loop spans 12 amino acids. CDR3 DNA: TGTGCCAGCAGCCGCGGTCCCGGGGAGCTGTTTTTT. Translation gives CASSRGPGELFF.

This chain links TRBV6-5 with TRBJ1-2; 10 bases are a match to TRBD1. The CDR3 length is 14 residues. Trimming cost V 6 bases and J 3 bases; bases outside gene matches: 4. The V gene's germline CDR1 is MNHEY and CDR2 SVGAGI. The CDR3 DNA reads as TGTGCCAGCAGGAAGACAGGGGGCGACTATGGCTACACCTTC. Protein product: CASRKTGGDYGYTF.

The chain's CDR3 is CAWRPGQDFSPLHF. Written as DNA, the CDR3 is TGTGCCTGGAGGCCGGGACAGGATTTTTCACCCCTCCACTTT. The chain carries TRBV30 and TRBJ1-6; 8 nucleotides line up with TRBD1. J lost 9 bases, V lost 3 bases, and 7 bases had no gene match. The CDR3 spans 14 residues. The germline V gene has CDR1 GTSNPN and CDR2 SVGIG (reference sequence).

This rearrangement joins TRBV2 to TRBJ2-2; 11 bases are a match to TRBD2. This CDR3 region has 16 residues. Germline V gene lookup returns CDR1 SNHLY and CDR2 FYNNEI. Germline trimming cut 4 bases from V and 5 bases from J; bases unmatched to any gene: 6. The CDR3 reads CASSVLAGVMTGELFF. In nucleotides, the CDR3 is TGTGCCAGCAGTGTACTAGCGGGGGTAATGACCGGGGAGCTGTTTTTT.

The chain links TRBV18 to TRBJ1-1; D remains unclear. V dropped 7 bases and J dropped 5 bases, with 14 bases sitting between them. The CDR3 totals 13 residues. Germline values: CDR1 KGHSH, CDR2 LQKENI. The CDR3 reads CASFGVPRTEAFF. In nucleotides, the CDR3 is TGTGCCAGCTTTGGGGTCCCGAGGACTGAAGCTTTCTTT.

This chain links TRBV7-8 with TRBJ1-2; D might be TRBD1 (5 bases). This CDR3 contains 13 residues. CDR1 and CDR2 (germline): SGHVS, FQNEAQ. Trimming took off 5 bases at V and 8 bases at J, with 15 bases between the two ends. This CDR3 is CASSIHTGGGYTF. CDR3 coding DNA: TGTGCCAGCAGCATTCACACCGGGGGAGGCTACACCTTC.

This clone was seen just once. This chain's CDR3 is CASSSGRGGLREQFF. The CDR3 bases are TGTGCCAGCAGCTCCGGCCGGGGTGGGCTTAGGGAGCAGTTCTTC. The chain carries TRBV5-8 and TRBJ2-1, with D tentatively TRBD2 (5 bases). CDR3 length: 15 amino acids. Germline assignment: CDR1 SGHTS and CDR2 YDEGEE. V dropped 3 bases and J dropped 10 bases, with 20 bases sitting between them. The variable domain in full, with the rest retrieved from reference TRBV5-8 and TRBJ2-1, is EAGVTQSPTHLIKTRGQQATLRCSPISGHTSVYWYQQALGLGLQFLLWYDEGEERNRGNFPPRFSGRQFPNYSSELNVNALELEDSALYLCASSSGRGGLREQFFGPGTRLTVL.

The rearrangement links TRBV19 to TRBJ2-2; D is unresolved. The V gene's germline CDR1 is LNHDA and CDR2 SQIVND (reference sequence). CDR3 length equals 14 residues. Trimming took off 7 bases at V and 9 bases at J, with 18 bases between the two ends. The CDR3 loop is CASTLNPDKRELFF. The CDR3 region has the DNA TGTGCCAGTACCCTTAACCCGGATAAACGGGAGCTGTTTTTT.

V is TRBV7-2 and J is TRBJ2-2, with 11 bases that match TRBD2. CDR1 and CDR2 (germline): SGHTA, FQGNSA. CDR3 length equals 17 residues. Trimming at V came to 0 bases and at J to 4 bases, leaving 4 bases not matched to a gene. The CDR3 sequence: CASSLALAGGLTGELFF. The CDR3 DNA follows: TGTGCCAGCAGCTTAGCCTTAGCGGGGGGGCTCACCGGGGAGCTGTTTTTT. Based on the CDR3 plus reference TRBV7-2 and TRBJ2-2, the full variable domain is GAGVSQSPSNKVTEKGKDVELRCDPISGHTALYWYRQSLGQGLEFLIYFQGNSAPDKSGLPSDRFSAERTGGSVSTLTIQRTQQEDSAVYLCASSLALAGGLTGELFFGEGSRLTVL.

The chain recombines TRBV18 with TRBJ2-7; 7 nucleotides line up with TRBD1. J lost 5 bases, V lost 3 bases, and 7 bases had no gene match. This CDR3 comprises 14 residues. The germline V gene has CDR1 KGHSH and CDR2 LQKENI. CDR3 in amino acids: CASSPRQGDHEQYF. The CDR3 DNA reads as TGTGCCAGCTCACCGCGCCAGGGGGATCACGAGCAGTACTTC. The variable domain in full, completed from reference TRBV18 and TRBJ2-7, reads NAGVMQNPRHLVRRRGQEARLRCSPMKGHSHVYWYRQLPEEGLKFMVYLQKENIIDESGMPKERFSAEFPKEGPSILRIQQVVRGDSAAYFCASSPRQGDHEQYFGPGTRLTVT.

The chain joins TRBV5-5 to TRBJ2-7, with TRBD2 identical over 7 bases. Unmatched junction bases numbered 5, after V lost 3 bases and J lost 2 bases. The germline gives CDR1 SGHKS, CDR2 YYEKEE (reference sequence). The CDR3 has 14 residues. CDR3 sequence: CASSSSGGPYEQYF. The CDR3 bases are TGTGCCAGCAGCTCCTCGGGGGGACCCTACGAGCAGTACTTC.

CDR3 region: CASSSPSYEQYF. The DNA of the CDR3 is TGTGCCAGCAGCTCCCCCTCGTACGAGCAGTACTTC. This chain links TRBV7-8 with TRBJ2-7; unclear D gene. This CDR3 comprises 12 residues. Germline-derived CDR1 and CDR2 are SGHVS and FQNEAQ. Trimming took off 4 bases at V and 4 bases at J, with 8 bases between the two ends.

This clone was detected only a few times. The rearrangement links TRBV28 to TRBJ1-5; 7 bases line up with TRBD1. Per germline, CDR1 MDHEN and CDR2 SYDVKM. V lost 4 bases to trimming and J lost 6 bases; unmatched junction nucleotides: 9. The CDR3 consists of 15 residues. This chain's CDR3 is CASSSPDRTGQPQHF. The CDR3 bases are TGTGCCAGCAGTTCCCCGGACAGGACTGGTCAGCCCCAGCATTTT.

DNA of the CDR3: TGTGCCTCCACATACGACAGGGCAAAGGGACAGCCCCAGCATTTT. Its translation: CASTYDRAKGQPQHF. The V gene is TRBV19, the J gene TRBJ1-5; 7 nucleotides align to TRBD1. Germline V gene lookup returns CDR1 LNHDA and CDR2 SQIVND (reference sequence). With V trimmed by 11 bases and J by 7 bases, 17 bases remained unmatched. The length of the CDR3 is 15 residues.

The CDR3 loop is CASSLAQAVYGYTF. The CDR3 DNA sequence: TGTGCCAGCAGCTTGGCACAGGCCGTATATGGCTACACCTTC. The genes are TRBV5-6 and TRBJ1-2, with a weak D call TRBD1 (5 bases). Trimming left V 0 bases short and J 5 bases short, with 11 bases between. This CDR3 has 14 amino acids. Germline CDR1 and CDR2: SGHDT and YYEEEE.

The J gene is TRBJ2-1, the V gene TRBV5-1; D is perhaps TRBD1 or TRBD2 (5 bases each). The CDR3 has 15 amino acids. The V and J ends lost 0 bases and 7 bases respectively, with 14 bases between them. Germline loops: CDR1 SGHRS, CDR2 YFSETQ. CDR3 in amino acids: CASSLDGGKWNEQFF. The CDR3 DNA follows: TGCGCCAGCAGCTTGGATGGGGGTAAGTGGAATGAGCAGTTCTTC.

The chain couples TRBV3-1 (or the pseudogene TRBV3-2) to TRBJ2-3; D call uncertain. The germline V gene has CDR1 LGHDT and CDR2 YNNKEL (reference sequence). The CDR3 length is 13 residues. The V and J ends lost 3 bases and 6 bases respectively, with 10 bases between them. The CDR3 DNA reads TGTGCCAGCAGCCACAATGAAATGGATACGCAGTATTTT. Its protein is CASSHNEMDTQYF.